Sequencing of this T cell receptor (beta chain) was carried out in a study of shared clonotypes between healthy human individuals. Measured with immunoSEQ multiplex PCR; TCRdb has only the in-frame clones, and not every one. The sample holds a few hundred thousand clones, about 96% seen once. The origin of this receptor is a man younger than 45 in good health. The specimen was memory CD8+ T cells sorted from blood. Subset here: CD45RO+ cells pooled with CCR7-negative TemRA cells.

The chain's CDR3 is CASSVAPLTSGGTYEQYF. CDR3 nucleotide sequence: TGTGCCAGCAGCGTAGCTCCCCTTACTAGCGGGGGAACCTACGAGCAGTACTTC. The chain uses TRBV9 and TRBJ2-7; 11 bases fit TRBD2. Germline CDR1 is SGDLS and CDR2 is YYNGEE. This CDR3 comprises 18 residues. J lost 2 bases, V lost 0 bases, and 10 bases had no gene match.